This T cell receptor (beta chain) emerged from a study of T cell repertoires in cytomegalovirus infection. The CDR3 spans 11 residues. V was pared by 5 bases and J by 6 bases, with 8 bases between. Germline V lookup: CDR1 MNHNS, CDR2 SASEGT. TCRdb used MiXCR to reprocess the reads, holding one entry per CDR3 protein. Of about 320,000 distinct CDR3 sequences in the sample, around 9.5% were seen once. The sample comprised PBMCs. The chain uses TRBV6-1 and TRBJ2-7; D unclear. This sequence was found in a human donor in good health (CMV status not recorded). Some clones in this sample may be carry-over from other donors' samples. CDR3 DNA: TGTGCCAGCAGTCTACCCCTCGAGCAGTACTTC. Protein sequence: CASSLPLEQYF.